This T cell receptor beta chain was found in a study of PD-1 blockade in classical Hodgkin lymphoma. Study-level information: Intravenous delivery of nivolumab at 3 mg/kg to patients occurred every 2 weeks.

Time point indicated: cycle 4 day 1 (C4D1), after five to seven weeks of nivolumab. Relapses following autologous stem cell transplantation were seen in all patients, with brentuximab vedotin exposure varying. Patients showed best responses of complete response, partial response or progressive disease. Only in-frame clones appear in the TCRdb table, and some are missing; sequencing was by immunoSEQ multiplex PCR. Of tens of thousands of clones in the sample, 80% are singletons; the top ten hold around a fifth. This receptor was identified in a human donor with classical Hodgkin lymphoma. This sample comprised peripheral blood mononuclear cells (PBMCs), obtained before the fourth cycle of nivolumab.

The CDR3 loop is CASSPPGRRDEQFF. CDR3 nucleotides: TGTGCCAGCAGCCCACCGGGGAGGCGAGATGAGCAGTTCTTC. The chain couples TRBV11-3 to TRBJ2-1; TRBD2 might be the D (6 bases). Trimming removed 5 bases from V and 8 bases from J, with 16 bases in between. The length of the CDR3 is 14 residues. Germline loops: CDR1 SGHNT, CDR2 YENEEA.